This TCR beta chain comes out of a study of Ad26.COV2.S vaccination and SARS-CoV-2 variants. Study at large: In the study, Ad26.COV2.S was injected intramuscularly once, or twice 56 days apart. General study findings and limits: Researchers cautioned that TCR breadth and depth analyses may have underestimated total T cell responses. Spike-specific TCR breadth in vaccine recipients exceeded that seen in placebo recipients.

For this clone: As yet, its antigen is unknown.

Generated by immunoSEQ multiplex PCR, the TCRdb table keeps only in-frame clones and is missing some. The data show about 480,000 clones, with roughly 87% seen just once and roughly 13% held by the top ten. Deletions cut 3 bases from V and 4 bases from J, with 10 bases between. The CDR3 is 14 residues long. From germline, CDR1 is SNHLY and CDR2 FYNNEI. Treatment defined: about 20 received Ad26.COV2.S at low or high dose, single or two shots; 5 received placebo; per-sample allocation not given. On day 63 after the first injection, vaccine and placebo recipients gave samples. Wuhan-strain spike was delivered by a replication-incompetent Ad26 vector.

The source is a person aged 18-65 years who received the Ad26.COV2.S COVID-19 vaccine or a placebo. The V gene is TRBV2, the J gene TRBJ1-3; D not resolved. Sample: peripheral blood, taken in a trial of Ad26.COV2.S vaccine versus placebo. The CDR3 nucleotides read TGTGCCAGCAGTGATAAAGGTTTCGGAAACACCATATATTTT. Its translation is CASSDKGFGNTIYF.